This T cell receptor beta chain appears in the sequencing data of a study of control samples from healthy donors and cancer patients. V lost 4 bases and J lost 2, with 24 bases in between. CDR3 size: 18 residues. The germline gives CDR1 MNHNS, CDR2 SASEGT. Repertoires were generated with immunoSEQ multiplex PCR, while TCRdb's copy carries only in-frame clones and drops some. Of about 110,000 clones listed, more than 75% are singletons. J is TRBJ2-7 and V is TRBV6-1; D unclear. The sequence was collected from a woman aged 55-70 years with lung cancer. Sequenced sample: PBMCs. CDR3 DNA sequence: TGTGCCAGCAGTGTTAACACGGGCTTCGAATCCTTTGCCTACGAGCAGTACTTC. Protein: CASSVNTGFESFAYEQYF.